The next 18 T cell receptor beta chains were all read from a single sample in a study of blood T cell repertoires in COVID-19. Using immunoSEQ multiplex PCR, the repertoire was profiled, and TCRdb retains in-frame clones only, with some absent. The sample holds around 68,000 clones, 85% seen once. The sample was peripheral blood. These receptors were collected from a man at least 80 years old with acute or convalescent COVID-19.

The rearrangement joins TRBV6-5 to TRBJ1-6, with D hard to call. Trimming removed 2 bases at V and 0 bases at J, with 5 bases between. The CDR3 extends over 15 amino acids. Germline values: CDR1 MNHEY, CDR2 SVGAGI. CDR3: CASSYVSSYNSPLHF. In nucleotides, the CDR3 is TGTGCCAGCAGTTACGTCAGCTCCTATAATTCACCCCTCCACTTT.

CDR3 sequence (DNA): TGTGCCATCAGTAGGACAGCCTATGGCTACACCTTC. Residues: CAISRTAYGYTF. The chain has TRBV10-3 and TRBJ1-2; a weak D match, TRBD1 (6 bases). The germline V gene encodes CDR1 ENHRY and CDR2 SYGVKD. V lost 5 bases and J lost 4, with 8 bases in between. This CDR3 spans 12 amino acids.

The V gene is TRBV7-2, the J gene TRBJ1-5, with 9 bases that match TRBD1. V gave up 4 bases and J gave up 7 bases; unmatched junction bases: 11. Germline lookup yields CDR1 SGHTA and CDR2 FQGNSA. The CDR3 is 16 residues long. CDR3 nucleotides: TGTGCCAGCAGCTCGACGGGACAGGGCTTTTTCCAGCCCCAGCATTTT. Translating it yields CASSSTGQGFFQPQHF.

The sample holds a few counts of this clone. The V gene is TRBV30, the J gene TRBJ1-2, with TRBD1 as a possible D gene (6 bases). Germline V gene lookup returns CDR1 GTSNPN and CDR2 SVGIG (reference sequence). The V end was cut by 2 bases, the J end by 0 bases, with 16 bases between. This CDR3 is 16 amino acids long. The CDR3 here is CAWSSPWGQSNYGYTF. CDR3 coding DNA: TGTGCCTGGAGTTCCCCGTGGGGACAATCTAACTATGGCTACACCTTC.

This clone was found once. The chain combines TRBV16 with TRBJ2-1; no reliable D call. V was trimmed by 7 bases and J by 8 bases, leaving 24 bases between them. The CDR3 is 16 amino acids. Germline values: CDR1 KGHSY, CDR2 FQNENV. The CDR3 DNA is TGTGCCAGCAACCTAATAGGCGCGGCCCTCTGGGATGAGCAGTTCTTC. Translating gives CASNLIGAALWDEQFF.

The V call is TRBV10-3, the J call TRBJ1-2, with TRBD1 matching 7 bases. The CDR3 contains 12 residues. J gave up 6 bases and V 7 bases, and 5 bases lay outside the gene matches. Per the germline V gene, CDR1 is ENHRY and CDR2 is SYGVKD. The CDR3 bases are TGTGCCATCAACGGACAGGTCGATGGCTACACCTTC. It yields the protein CAINGQVDGYTF.

The gene calls are TRBV30 and TRBJ1-5; the match to TRBD1 covers 12 bases. CDR1 GTSNPN and CDR2 SVGIG come from the germline V gene (reference sequence). V gave up 2 bases and J gave up 4 bases; unmatched junction bases: 3. The CDR3 length is 15 residues. CDR3 DNA sequence: TGTGCCTGGAGTCGGGACAGGGGGCCAAATCAGCCCCAGCATTTT. Translated: CAWSRDRGPNQPQHF.

The CDR3 coding sequence is TGTGCCAGCAGCCTTGGGACAGGCTCTGGAAACACCATATATTTT. Encoded protein: CASSLGTGSGNTIYF. The gene calls are TRBV9 and TRBJ1-3; 8 bases are a match to TRBD1. CDR1 is SGDLS and CDR2 is YYNGEE in the germline V gene. J was trimmed by 0 bases and V by 4 bases; bases with no gene match: 3. The CDR3 runs to 15 residues.

The chain is built from TRBV10-1 and TRBJ1-1, with 7 bases that match TRBD1. Germline trimming cut 7 bases from V and 7 bases from J; bases unmatched to any gene: 6. Per germline, CDR1 WNHNN and CDR2 SYGVQD (reference sequence). The length of the CDR3 is 12 residues. This CDR3 reads CASKDHRGEAFF. CDR3 DNA: TGCGCCAGCAAGGATCACAGGGGTGAAGCTTTCTTT.

This chain connects TRBV2 to TRBJ2-7; 8 nucleotides match TRBD1. The CDR3 extends over 13 amino acids. The J segment lost 2 bases and the V segment lost 9 bases, leaving 6 bases of the junction unmatched. CDR1 is SNHLY and CDR2 is FYNNEI in the germline V gene. The CDR3 protein is CASRTGPTYEQYF. In DNA form, the CDR3 reads TGTGCCAGTAGGACAGGGCCCACCTACGAGCAGTACTTC.

CDR3: CASSRDGARGNEQFF. For the CDR3, the DNA is TGTGCCAGCAGTCGTGACGGTGCTCGGGGCAATGAGCAGTTCTTC. The chain is built from TRBV5-6 and TRBJ2-1; D might be TRBD2 (5 bases). CDR1 is SGHDT and CDR2 is YYEEEE in the germline V gene. The V gene lost 5 bases and the J gene lost 6 bases, with 18 bases spanning the gap. The length of the CDR3 is 15 residues. Full variable domain (remainder filled in from reference TRBV5-6 and TRBJ2-1): DAGVTQSPTHLIKTRGQQVTLRCSPKSGHDTVSWYQQALGQGPQFIFQYYEEEERQRGNFPDRFSGHQFPNYSSELNVNALLLGDSALYLCASSRDGARGNEQFFGPGTRLTVL.

The rearrangement links TRBV15 to TRBJ2-5; tentative D call: TRBD2 (6 bases). The length of the CDR3 is 16 residues. Trimming shortened V by 0 bases and J by 5 bases, and 16 bases separated the two germline ends. The germline V gene has CDR1 LNHNV and CDR2 YYDKDF (reference sequence). This CDR3 reads CATSRDRVLRGETQYF. The CDR3 nucleotides read TGTGCCACCAGCAGAGATCGAGTATTACGGGGGGAGACCCAGTACTTC.

The chain employs TRBV5-1 and TRBJ2-3; D might be TRBD2 (6 bases). CDR3 length equals 15 residues. CDR1 is SGHRS and CDR2 is YFSETQ in the germline V gene. V lost 1 base and J lost 2, with 11 bases in between. The CDR3 region has the DNA TGCGCCAGCAGCTTGCGGCGGGGCCCCACAGATACGCAGTATTTT. Protein sequence: CASSLRRGPTDTQYF.

The V and J genes are TRBV5-1 and TRBJ2-4, with TRBD1 matching over 8 bases. The CDR3 covers 15 residues. The germline V gene encodes CDR1 SGHRS and CDR2 YFSETQ. The junction had 9 bases not matched to a gene; V was cut back by 1 base and J by 9 bases. The CDR3 here is CASSLSTGVWGIQYF. CDR3 nucleotides: TGCGCCAGCAGCTTGTCGACAGGGGTTTGGGGCATTCAGTACTTC.

J is TRBJ2-5 and V is TRBV5-6; the D is unclear. CDR1 and CDR2 (germline): SGHDT, YYEEEE. CDR3 length equals 13 residues. V was clipped by 4 bases and J by 7 bases, with 14 bases between them. CDR3 loop: CASSSYQTGTQYF. The CDR3 nucleotides read TGTGCCAGCAGCAGCTACCAGACGGGGACCCAGTACTTC.

This chain connects TRBV25-1 to TRBJ1-5; D not resolved. CDR1 is MGHDK and CDR2 is SYGVNS in the germline V gene. Trimming cost V 5 bases and J 7 bases, with 9 bases left between them. This CDR3 spans 12 amino acids. The CDR3 is CASSSGGQPQHF. The CDR3 region has the DNA TGTGCCAGCAGTAGCGGTGGGCAGCCCCAGCATTTT.

This chain connects TRBV29-1 to TRBJ1-2; 9 nucleotides match TRBD1. The germline gives CDR1 SQVTM, CDR2 ANQGSEA. This CDR3 region has 12 residues. V trimming: 1 base; J trimming: 8 bases; junction bases outside the gene matches: 2. Written as DNA, the CDR3 is TGCAGCGTTGAAGGGACAGGGGCCGGCTACACCTTC. This sequence encodes CSVEGTGAGYTF. Full variable domain (remainder filled in from reference TRBV29-1 and TRBJ1-2): SAVISQKPSRDICQRGTSLTIQCQVDSQVTMMFWYRQQPGQSLTLIATANQGSEATYESGFVIDKFPISRPNLTFSTLTVSNMSPEDSSIYLCSVEGTGAGYTFGSGTRLTVV.

This clone was seen a few times. The chain recombines TRBV27 with TRBJ2-1, with 7 bases lining up with TRBD1. This CDR3 contains 15 residues. CDR1 and CDR2 (germline): MNHEY, SMNVEV (reference sequence). Trimming removed 4 bases from V and 4 bases from J; junction bases left unmatched: 7. The DNA of the CDR3 is TGTGCCAGCAGTTCTATCGGGACAGAGTACAATGAGCAGTTCTTC. This sequence encodes CASSSIGTEYNEQFF.